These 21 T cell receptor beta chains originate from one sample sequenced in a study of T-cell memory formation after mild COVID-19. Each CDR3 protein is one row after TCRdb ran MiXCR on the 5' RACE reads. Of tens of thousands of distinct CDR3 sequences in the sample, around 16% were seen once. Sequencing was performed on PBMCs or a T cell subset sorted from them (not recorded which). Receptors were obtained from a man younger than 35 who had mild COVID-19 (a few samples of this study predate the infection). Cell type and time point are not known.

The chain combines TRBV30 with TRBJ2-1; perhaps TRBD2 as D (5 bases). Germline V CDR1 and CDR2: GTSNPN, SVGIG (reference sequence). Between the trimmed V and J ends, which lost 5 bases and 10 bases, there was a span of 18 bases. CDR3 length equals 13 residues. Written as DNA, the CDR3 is TGTGCCTGGCTGTCGGGGAAATTTAGGGAGCAGTTCTTC. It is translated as CAWLSGKFREQFF.

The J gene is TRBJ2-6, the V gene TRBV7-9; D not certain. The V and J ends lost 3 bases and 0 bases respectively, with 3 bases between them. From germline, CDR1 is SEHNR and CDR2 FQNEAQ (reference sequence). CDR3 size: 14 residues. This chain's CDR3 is CASSFISGANVLTF. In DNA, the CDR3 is TGTGCCAGCAGCTTTATCTCTGGGGCCAACGTCCTGACTTTC.

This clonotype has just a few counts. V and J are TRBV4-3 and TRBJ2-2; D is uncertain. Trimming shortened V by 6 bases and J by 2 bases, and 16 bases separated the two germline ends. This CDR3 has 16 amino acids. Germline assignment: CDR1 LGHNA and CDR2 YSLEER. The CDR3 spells CASSSPILVNTGELFF. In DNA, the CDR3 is TGCGCCAGCAGTTCTCCGATCCTAGTAAACACCGGGGAGCTGTTTTTT.

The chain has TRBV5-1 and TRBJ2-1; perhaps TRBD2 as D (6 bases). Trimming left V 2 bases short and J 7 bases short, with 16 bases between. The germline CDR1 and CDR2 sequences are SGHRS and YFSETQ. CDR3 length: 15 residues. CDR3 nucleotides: TGCGCCAGCAGCTTAGGAGGGACGGCTCGAAATGAGCAGTTCTTC. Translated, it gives CASSLGGTARNEQFF.

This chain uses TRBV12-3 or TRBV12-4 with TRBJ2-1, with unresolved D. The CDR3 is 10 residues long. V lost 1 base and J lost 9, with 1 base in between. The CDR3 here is CASSLGEQFF. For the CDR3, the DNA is TGTGCCAGCAGTTTAGGTGAGCAGTTCTTC.

In DNA form, the CDR3 reads TGTGCCAGCAGTTCCTTGGGGGGGGGCACAGATACGCAGTATTTT. This codes for CASSSLGGGTDTQYF. The chain has TRBV12-3 or TRBV12-4 and TRBJ2-3, with 7 bases that match TRBD2. The CDR3 sequence is 15 residues long. The ends lost 4 bases at V and 1 base at J; junction bases unmatched: 5.

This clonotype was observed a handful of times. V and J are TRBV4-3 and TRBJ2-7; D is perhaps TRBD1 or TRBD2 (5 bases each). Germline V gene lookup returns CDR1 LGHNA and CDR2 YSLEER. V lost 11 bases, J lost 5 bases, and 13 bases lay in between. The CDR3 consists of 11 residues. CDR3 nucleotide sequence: TGCGCCGGCGTTTGGGGGAACGAGCAGTACGTC. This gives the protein CAGVWGNEQYV.

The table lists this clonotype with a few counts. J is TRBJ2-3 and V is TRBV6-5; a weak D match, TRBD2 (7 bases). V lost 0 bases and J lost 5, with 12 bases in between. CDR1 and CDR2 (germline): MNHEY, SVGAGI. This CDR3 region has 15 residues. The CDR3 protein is CASSYSEGGGDTQYF. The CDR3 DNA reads TGTGCCAGCAGTTACTCGGAGGGGGGGGGAGATACGCAGTATTTT.

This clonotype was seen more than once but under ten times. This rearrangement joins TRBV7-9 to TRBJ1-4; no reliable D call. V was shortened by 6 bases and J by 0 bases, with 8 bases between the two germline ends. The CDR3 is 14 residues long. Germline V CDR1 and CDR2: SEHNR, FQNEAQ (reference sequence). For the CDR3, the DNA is TGTGCCAGCAGTGCGGGAGCAACTAATGAAAAACTGTTTTTT. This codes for CASSAGATNEKLFF. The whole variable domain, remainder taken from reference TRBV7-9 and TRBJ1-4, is DTGVSQNPRHKITKRGQNVTFRCDPISEHNRLYWYRQTLGQGPEFLTYFQNEAQLEKSRLLSDRFSAERPKGSFSTLEIQRTEQGDSAMYLCASSAGATNEKLFFGSGTQLSVL.

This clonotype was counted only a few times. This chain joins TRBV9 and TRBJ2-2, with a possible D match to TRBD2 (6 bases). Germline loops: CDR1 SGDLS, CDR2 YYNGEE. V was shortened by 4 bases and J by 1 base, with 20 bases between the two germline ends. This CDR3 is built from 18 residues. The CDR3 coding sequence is TGTGCCAGCAGCTCAGGAGCGGGTATAGTGTTGAACACCGGGGAGCTGTTTTTT. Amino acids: CASSSGAGIVLNTGELFF. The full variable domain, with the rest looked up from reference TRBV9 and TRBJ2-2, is DSGVTQTPKHLITATGQRVTLRCSPRSGDLSVYWYQQSLDQGLQFLIQYYNGEERAKGNILERFSAQQFPDLHSELNLSSLELGDSALYFCASSSGAGIVLNTGELFFGEGSRLTVL.

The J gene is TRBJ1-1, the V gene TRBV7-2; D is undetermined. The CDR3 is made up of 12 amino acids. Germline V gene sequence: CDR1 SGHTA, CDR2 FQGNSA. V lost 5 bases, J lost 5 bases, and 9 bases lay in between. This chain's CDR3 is CASSLWGTEAFF. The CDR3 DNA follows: TGTGCCAGCAGCCTATGGGGTACTGAAGCTTTCTTT.

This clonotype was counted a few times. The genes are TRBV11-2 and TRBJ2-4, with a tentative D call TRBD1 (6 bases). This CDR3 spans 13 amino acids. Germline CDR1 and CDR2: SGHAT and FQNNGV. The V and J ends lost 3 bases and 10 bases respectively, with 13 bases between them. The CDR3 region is CASSFRDTGIQYF. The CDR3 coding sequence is TGTGCCAGCAGCTTCCGGGACACTGGTATTCAGTACTTC.

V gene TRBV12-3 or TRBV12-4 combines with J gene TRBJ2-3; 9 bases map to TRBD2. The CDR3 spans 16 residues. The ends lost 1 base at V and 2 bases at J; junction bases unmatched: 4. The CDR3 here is CASSLERGAITDTQYF. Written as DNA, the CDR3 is TGTGCCAGCAGTTTAGAGCGGGGGGCTATCACAGATACGCAGTATTTT.

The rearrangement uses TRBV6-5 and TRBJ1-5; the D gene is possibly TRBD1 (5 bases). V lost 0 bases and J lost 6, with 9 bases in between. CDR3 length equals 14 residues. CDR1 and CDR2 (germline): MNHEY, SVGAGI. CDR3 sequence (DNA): TGTGCCAGCAGTTACTCCGGGGGGGGTCAGCCCCAGCATTTT. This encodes CASSYSGGGQPQHF.

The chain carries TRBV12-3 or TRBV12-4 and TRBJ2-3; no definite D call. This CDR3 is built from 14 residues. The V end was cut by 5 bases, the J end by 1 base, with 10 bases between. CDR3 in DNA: TGTGCCAGCAGTGCCACCGAGGGCACAGATACGCAGTATTTT. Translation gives CASSATEGTDTQYF.

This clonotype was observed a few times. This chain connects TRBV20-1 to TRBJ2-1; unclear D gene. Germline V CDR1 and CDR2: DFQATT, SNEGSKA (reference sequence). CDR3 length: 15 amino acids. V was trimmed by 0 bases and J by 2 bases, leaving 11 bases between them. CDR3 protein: CSAREVKDPYNEQFF. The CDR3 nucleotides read TGCAGTGCTAGAGAGGTCAAGGACCCCTACAATGAGCAGTTCTTC.

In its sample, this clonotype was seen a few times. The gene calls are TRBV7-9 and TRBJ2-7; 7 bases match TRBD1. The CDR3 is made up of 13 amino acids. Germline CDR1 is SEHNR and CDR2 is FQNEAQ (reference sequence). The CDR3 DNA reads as TGTGCTACCTCCTGGGACAGCTCCTACGAGCAGTACTTC. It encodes CATSWDSSYEQYF.

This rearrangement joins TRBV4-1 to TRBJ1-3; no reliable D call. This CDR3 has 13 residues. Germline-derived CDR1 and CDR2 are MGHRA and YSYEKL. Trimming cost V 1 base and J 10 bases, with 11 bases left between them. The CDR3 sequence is CASSQGQPETIYF. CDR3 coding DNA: TGCGCCAGCAGCCAAGGGCAGCCTGAAACCATATATTTT.

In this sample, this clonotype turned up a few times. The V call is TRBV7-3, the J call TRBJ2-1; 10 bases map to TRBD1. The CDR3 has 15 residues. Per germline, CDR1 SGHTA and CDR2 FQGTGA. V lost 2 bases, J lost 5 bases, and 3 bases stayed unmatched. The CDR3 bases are TGTGCCAGCAGCTTATGGGGGACAGGGGACAATGAGCAGTTCTTC. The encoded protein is CASSLWGTGDNEQFF.

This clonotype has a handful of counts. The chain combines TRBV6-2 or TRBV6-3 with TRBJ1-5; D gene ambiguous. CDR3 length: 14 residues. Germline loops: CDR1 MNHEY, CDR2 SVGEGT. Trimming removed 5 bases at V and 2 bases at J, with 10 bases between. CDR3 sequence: CASSALEGNQPQHF. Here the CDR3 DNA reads TGTGCCAGCAGTGCACTTGAGGGCAATCAGCCCCAGCATTTT.

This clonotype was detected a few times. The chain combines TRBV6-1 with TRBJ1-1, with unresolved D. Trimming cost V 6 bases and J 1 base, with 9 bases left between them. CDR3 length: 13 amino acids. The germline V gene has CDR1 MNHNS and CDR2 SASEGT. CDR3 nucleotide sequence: TGTGCCAGCAGCTTCGGGCAGAACACTGAAGCTTTCTTT. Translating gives CASSFGQNTEAFF.